This T cell receptor beta chain was captured by sequencing in a study of shared clonotypes between healthy human individuals. Study-level points and caveats: Estimated richness was generally greater in naive than memory subsets.

CDR3 size: 16 residues. Some clones are missing from TCRdb's copy, which holds only in-frame ones; the method was immunoSEQ multiplex PCR. The table records 2 million to 2.5 million clones, around 95% of them present only once. Every donor, a Caucasian adult, lived in Nashville, Tennessee. Splitting of CD4+ cells produced CD45RA+ naive and CD45RA-negative memory subsets. With respect to this clone: Antigen: not known.

V usage is TRBV21-1 and J usage is TRBJ1-4. TRBV21-1 is a listed pseudogene. Sequencing was done on a sample of naive CD4+ T cells sorted from blood. Regarding subset: CD45RA+ positively selected. The sequence came from a man aged 18 to 30 in good health. The CDR3 here is CASSRGTPLLNEKLFF. In DNA form, the CDR3 reads TGTGCCAGCAGCAGGGGGACGCCCTTGCTTAATGAAAAACTGTTTTTT.